This entry is about one TCR beta chain. The target antigen is unknown. Across several immunoSEQ plates, the genomic DNA of each subset was split evenly. Using immunoSEQ multiplex PCR, the repertoire was profiled, and TCRdb retains in-frame clones only, with some absent. The sample lists about 1.1 million clones; 70% to 80% were seen once. The sample comes from a study of shared clonotypes between healthy human individuals. The overall study: Used for every donor were three CD4 naive, three CD4 memory, two CD8 naive and one CD8 memory plate.

Findings of the study overall: The study found lower generation probabilities in non-shared clonotypes than in those shared by all four donors.

Germline loops: CDR1 MNHEY, CDR2 SMNVEV (reference sequence). The length of the CDR3 is 16 residues. V dropped 4 bases and J dropped 4 bases, with 17 bases sitting between them. The material sequenced was memory CD4+ T cells from PBMCs. Indicated subset: CD45RA-negative fraction. The sequence was collected from a man aged 18 to 29 in good health. Some clones in this sample may be carry-over from other donors' samples. The chain is built from TRBV27 and TRBJ2-1, with D perhaps matching TRBD2 (6 bases). This CDR3 is CASSSPGDSKYNEQFF. As DNA, the CDR3 is TGTGCCAGCAGTTCGCCGGGGGACTCTAAATACAATGAGCAGTTCTTC.